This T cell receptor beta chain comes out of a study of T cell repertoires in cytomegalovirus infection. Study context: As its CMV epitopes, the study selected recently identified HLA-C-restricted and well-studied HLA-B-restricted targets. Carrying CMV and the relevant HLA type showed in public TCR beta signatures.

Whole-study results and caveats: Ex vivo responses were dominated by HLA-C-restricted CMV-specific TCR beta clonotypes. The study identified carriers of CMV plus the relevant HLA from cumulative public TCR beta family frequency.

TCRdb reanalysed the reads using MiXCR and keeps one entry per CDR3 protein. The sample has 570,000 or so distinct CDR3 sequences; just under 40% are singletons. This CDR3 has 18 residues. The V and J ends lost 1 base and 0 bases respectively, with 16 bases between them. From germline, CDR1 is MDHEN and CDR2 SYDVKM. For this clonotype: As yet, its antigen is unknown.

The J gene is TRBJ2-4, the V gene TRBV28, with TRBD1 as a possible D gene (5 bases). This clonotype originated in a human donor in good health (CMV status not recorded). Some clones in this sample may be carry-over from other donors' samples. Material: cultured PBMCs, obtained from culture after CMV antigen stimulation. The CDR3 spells CASSLYSRAGLAKNIQYF. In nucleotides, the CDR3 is TGTGCCAGCAGTTTATACAGTAGGGCAGGGCTAGCCAAAAACATTCAGTACTTC.